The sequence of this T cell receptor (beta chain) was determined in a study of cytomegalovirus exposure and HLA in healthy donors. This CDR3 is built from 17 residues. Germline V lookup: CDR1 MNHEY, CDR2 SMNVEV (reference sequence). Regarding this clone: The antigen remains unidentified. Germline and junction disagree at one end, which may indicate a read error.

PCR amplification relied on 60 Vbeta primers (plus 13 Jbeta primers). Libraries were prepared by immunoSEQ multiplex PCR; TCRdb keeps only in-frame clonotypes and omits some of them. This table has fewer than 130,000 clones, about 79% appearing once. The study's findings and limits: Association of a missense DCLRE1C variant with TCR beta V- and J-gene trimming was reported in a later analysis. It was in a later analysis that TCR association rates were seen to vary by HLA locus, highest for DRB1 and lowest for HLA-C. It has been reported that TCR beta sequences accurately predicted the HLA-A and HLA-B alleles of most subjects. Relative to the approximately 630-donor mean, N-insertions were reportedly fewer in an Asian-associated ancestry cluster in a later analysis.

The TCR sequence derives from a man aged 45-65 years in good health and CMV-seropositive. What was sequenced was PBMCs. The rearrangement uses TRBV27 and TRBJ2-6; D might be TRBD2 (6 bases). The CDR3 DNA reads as TGTGCCAGCAGTTTAATCCCCGGGGGAGCTGGGGCCAACGGCCTGACTTTC. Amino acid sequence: CASSLIPGGAGANGLTF.